This T cell receptor (beta chain) was observed in a study of T-cell reconstitution after alpha-beta-depleted transplantation in children. V lost 0 bases and J lost 7; bases outside the gene matches: 9. There are 16 residues in the CDR3. The germline V gene encodes CDR1 SGHRS and CDR2 YFSETQ. This clonotype was counted many times. This sample's TCRbeta library carried unique molecular identifier barcodes. TCRdb independently ran MiXCR on the PCR reads; one entry per CDR3 protein. This repertoire shows about 100,000 distinct CDR3 sequences, around 6.1% found once; its top ten account for roughly 6.1%. The starting material was PBMCs, mostly from graft donor cells, obtained 60 days after TCRalphabeta/CD19-depleted stem cell transplant. The J gene is TRBJ2-1, the V gene TRBV5-1; 8 bases align to TRBD1. The receptor comes from a female patient aged 2-9 years who had a stem cell transplant for Fanconi anemia, so the T cells may come from the graft donor. This CDR3 reads CASSLASTGVRNEQFF. Written as DNA, the CDR3 is TGCGCCAGCAGCTTGGCCTCGACAGGGGTCAGGAATGAGCAGTTCTTC.